Presented here are 18 T cell receptor beta chains from one specimen sequenced in a study of shared clonotypes between healthy human individuals. Some clones are missing from TCRdb's copy, which holds only in-frame ones; the method was immunoSEQ multiplex PCR. The sample consists of approximately 1,500,000 clones, under 99% of them appearing once. Specimen: naive CD4+ T cells sorted from blood. The subset is: CD45RA+ positively selected. The source of these receptors is a man aged 25-45 years in good health.

A word on this clone: Distinct nucleotide sequences in the sample also encode this CDR3. This sequence joins TRBV11-2 and TRBJ2-1, with TRBD1 matching 7 bases. With V trimmed by 5 bases and J by 4 bases, 5 bases remained unmatched. This CDR3 spans 14 amino acids. CDR1 and CDR2 (germline): SGHAT, FQNNGV. In DNA form, the CDR3 reads TGTGCCAGCAGCCCTCGGGACAGTTACAATGAGCAGTTCTTC. Translating gives CASSPRDSYNEQFF.

The CDR3 nucleotides are TGTGCCATCAGTCTCGGGACGGAGCAGTTCTTC. Encoded protein: CAISLGTEQFF. The genes are TRBV10-3 and TRBJ2-1; D may correspond to TRBD1 or TRBD2 (5 bases each). Trimming left V 5 bases short and J 10 bases short, with 9 bases between. CDR1 ENHRY and CDR2 SYGVKD come from the germline V gene. The CDR3 sequence is 11 residues long.

The J gene is TRBJ2-7, the V gene TRBV21-1; the table gives TRBD2 as D, unverified against the DNA. TRBV21-1 is tagged as a pseudogene. The CDR3 runs 14 residues. CDR3 amino acids: CARSGWRGSSEQYF. The CDR3 DNA reads as TGTGCCAGATCGGGGTGGCGGGGAAGTTCCGAGCAGTACTTC.

The V gene is TRBV9, the J gene TRBJ1-2, with D hard to call. The CDR3 spans 14 residues. V lost 2 bases, J lost 5 bases, and 13 bases lay in between. Germline V gene data show CDR1 as SGDLS and CDR2 as YYNGEE. CDR3: CASSVASRSYGYTF. Here the CDR3 DNA reads TGTGCCAGCAGCGTGGCCTCCAGGAGTTATGGCTACACCTTC.

Turning to this clone: The sample contains more than one DNA sequence encoding this CDR3. The rearrangement joins TRBV20-1 to TRBJ1-2, with D tentatively TRBD1 (5 bases). V lost 0 bases and J 8 bases, leaving 7 bases between the germline ends. The CDR3 contains 11 residues. The germline gives CDR1 DFQATT, CDR2 SNEGSKA (reference sequence). The chain's CDR3 is CSARDRVGYTF. The CDR3 bases are TGCAGTGCTAGAGACAGGGTCGGCTACACCTTC.

The chain has TRBV5-1 and TRBJ1-4; 7 bases match TRBD1. The germline V gene encodes CDR1 SGHRS and CDR2 YFSETQ. The CDR3 is made up of 16 amino acids. Trimming at V came to 0 bases and at J to 3 bases, leaving 5 bases not matched to a gene. CDR3 protein: CASSLAPGGANEKLFF. The CDR3 nucleotides are TGCGCCAGCAGCTTGGCCCCAGGGGGAGCTAATGAAAAACTGTTTTTT.

V usage is TRBV28 and J usage is TRBJ2-1; 7 nucleotides line up with TRBD2. V shed 3 bases, J shed 6 bases, and the junction held 5 bases outside the gene matches. Germline lookup yields CDR1 MDHEN and CDR2 SYDVKM. CDR3 length equals 14 residues. The CDR3 DNA is TGTGCCAGCAGTTTGGTGGGAGGGCGCAATGAGCAGTTCTTC. It encodes CASSLVGGRNEQFF.

This chain joins TRBV10-3 and TRBJ1-4, with D unclear. Germline V CDR1 and CDR2: ENHRY, SYGVKD. The length of the CDR3 is 13 residues. V was clipped by 7 bases and J by 7 bases, with 13 bases between them. CDR3 sequence (DNA): TGTGCCATCACGCCGGGAATAGGTGAAAAACTGTTTTTT. Amino acids: CAITPGIGEKLFF.

This rearrangement joins TRBV7-9 to TRBJ1-2; D is unclear. Per germline, CDR1 SEHNR and CDR2 FQNEAQ (reference sequence). V shed 2 bases and J shed 5 bases, with 15 bases lying between them. This CDR3 is 15 amino acids long. CDR3 region: CASSLSSREGYGYTF. Written as DNA, the CDR3 is TGTGCCAGCAGCTTATCTTCCCGGGAGGGTTATGGCTACACCTTC.

J is TRBJ1-5 and V is TRBV7-9; TRBD1 might be the D (5 bases). The CDR3 covers 16 residues. CDR1 and CDR2 (germline): SEHNR, FQNEAQ (reference sequence). V lost 4 bases to trimming and J lost 2 bases, with 15 bases between them. The CDR3 DNA reads as TGTGCCAGCAGCTCGCACCCTGGGGGGGGCAATCAGCCCCAGCATTTT. Encoded protein: CASSSHPGGGNQPQHF.

The chain links TRBV7-2 to TRBJ1-2; D gene unclear. V lost 5 bases to trimming and J lost 6 bases, with 13 bases between them. The CDR3 loop spans 13 amino acids. Germline values: CDR1 SGHTA, CDR2 FQGNSA. Here the CDR3 DNA reads TGTGCCAGCAGCCCCGAGCGGGTCGATGGCTACACCTTC. Protein product: CASSPERVDGYTF.

The rearrangement joins TRBV6-1 to TRBJ2-7, with a tentative D call TRBD1 (6 bases). The CDR3 contains 15 residues. The V end was cut by 6 bases, the J end by 0 bases, with 15 bases between. From germline, CDR1 is MNHNS and CDR2 SASEGT. The CDR3 coding sequence is TGTGCCAGCAGGGGCACACAGGGTTTCTCCTACGAGCAGTACTTC. The encoded protein is CASRGTQGFSYEQYF.

The gene calls are TRBV28 and TRBJ1-1; 9 bases are a match to TRBD1. This CDR3 is built from 17 residues. V was clipped by 5 bases and J by 1 base; unmatched bases: 11. Germline assignment: CDR1 MDHEN and CDR2 SYDVKM. The CDR3: CASSIEIRQGENTEAFF. CDR3 nucleotides: TGTGCCAGCAGTATCGAAATAAGACAGGGGGAGAACACTGAAGCTTTCTTT.

This chain links TRBV18 with TRBJ1-2, with D possibly matching TRBD1 (5 bases). Germline V gene lookup returns CDR1 KGHSH and CDR2 LQKENI. The CDR3 sequence is 13 residues long. V lost 3 bases, J lost 7 bases, and 12 bases lay in between. Here the CDR3 DNA reads TGTGCCAGCTCACCCGGGGCCTTGGCTGGCTACACCTTC. Residues: CASSPGALAGYTF.

This chain connects TRBV9 to TRBJ2-1; 7 bases are a match to TRBD2. V trimming: 3 bases; J trimming: 5 bases; junction bases outside the gene matches: 8. Per germline, CDR1 SGDLS and CDR2 YYNGEE. The CDR3 sequence is 15 residues long. This chain's CDR3 is CASSALARTDNEQFF. The CDR3, as DNA: TGTGCCAGCAGCGCACTAGCGAGAACGGACAATGAGCAGTTCTTC.

The rearrangement uses TRBV18 and TRBJ1-3; 7 bases are a match to TRBD1. CDR1 and CDR2 from the germline V gene are KGHSH and LQKENI. V trimming: 3 bases; J trimming: 0 bases; junction bases outside the gene matches: 5. This CDR3 is 16 amino acids long. CDR3 nucleotide sequence: TGTGCCAGCTCACCCCTAGGGACAGACTCTGGAAACACCATATATTTT. This translates into CASSPLGTDSGNTIYF.

V is TRBV7-6 and J is TRBJ2-1; TRBD2 matches at 9 bases. Germline CDR1 SGHVS, CDR2 FNYEAQ. Trimming at V came to 2 bases and at J to 5 bases, leaving 4 bases not matched to a gene. CDR3 size: 15 residues. The CDR3 sequence is CASSLRGLANNEQFF. The CDR3 nucleotides read TGTGCCAGCAGCTTACGGGGACTAGCCAACAATGAGCAGTTCTTC.

This chain links TRBV18 with TRBJ2-3; TRBD2 matches at 15 bases. Germline V gives CDR1 KGHSH, CDR2 LQKENI. The V gene end was trimmed by 3 bases and the J gene end by 2 bases; junction bases not matched to a gene: 12. The CDR3 totals 20 residues. The CDR3 DNA reads as TGTGCCAGCTCACCCGCGGACGGAGGACTAGCGGGAGGGCCCACAGATACGCAGTATTTT. It yields the protein CASSPADGGLAGGPTDTQYF.